This TCR beta chain was identified during a study of blood T cell repertoires in COVID-19. Overall study: Nucleic acid was either cDNA or gDNA, and it came from T cells, B-cell-depleted T cells, or PBMCs.

CDR3 length: 16 amino acids. Germline-derived CDR1 and CDR2 are SNHLY and FYNNEI. The ends lost 1 base at V and 5 bases at J; junction bases unmatched: 5. The age range of participants was 18 to 89 years, with residence in about two dozen US areas. Participants reported their clinical history, and cohort assignment relied on those reports. Profiling relied on immunoSEQ multiplex PCR, and the TCRdb table lists in-frame clones only, not all of them. This table holds 400,000 to 450,000 clones, roughly 91% found once. Sequencing input: PBMCs or T cells enriched from blood (not recorded which). The sequence was obtained from a man between 18 and 29 years old who had recovered from COVID-19. The rearrangement links TRBV2 to TRBJ2-3, with 11 bases fitting TRBD2. CDR3 amino acids: CASSEGASGGLDTQYF. Here the CDR3 DNA reads TGTGCCAGCAGTGAAGGGGCTAGCGGGGGGCTAGATACGCAGTATTTT.